This passage covers 17 T cell receptor beta chains from one sample sequenced in a study of blood T cells in healthy people across ages. Alongside a J-beta primer mix, a sample-barcoded 5' primer served in a second PCR lasting roughly 6 to 12 cycles. A single record per CDR3 protein comes from TCRdb applying MiXCR to the 5' RACE reads. The sample includes hundreds of thousands of distinct CDR3 sequences, roughly 53% of them seen just once. Sequenced sample: blood. The receptors were sampled from a man between 60 and 70 years old in good health.

The rearrangement joins TRBV27 to TRBJ2-5; D gene uncertain. V lost 8 bases to trimming and J lost 1 base, with 11 bases between them. This CDR3 is built from 13 residues. The V gene's germline CDR1 is MNHEY and CDR2 SMNVEV (reference sequence). DNA of the CDR3: TGTGCCAGCGGATTGGAAGGCCAAGAGACCCAGTACTTC. Translating gives CASGLEGQETQYF.

This chain's CDR3 is CASSLDLPTGSYEQYF. As DNA, the CDR3 is TGTGCCAGCAGCTTAGATCTGCCGACAGGGTCCTACGAGCAGTACTTC. This rearrangement joins TRBV11-2 to TRBJ2-7; the match to TRBD1 covers 7 bases. The germline V gene encodes CDR1 SGHAT and CDR2 FQNNGV. V shed 0 bases, J shed 1 base, and the junction held 6 bases outside the gene matches. This CDR3 comprises 16 residues.

The chain carries TRBV7-2 and TRBJ2-1, with 11 bases that match TRBD2. Trimming removed 2 bases from V and 8 bases from J; junction bases left unmatched: 14. CDR1 is SGHTA and CDR2 is FQGNSA in the germline V gene. The CDR3 length is 18 residues. The CDR3 DNA reads TGTGCCAGCAGCTTACGTACTAGCGGGAGAGTTTTGTCGCATGAGCAGTTCTTC. Residues: CASSLRTSGRVLSHEQFF. The whole variable domain, remainder taken from reference TRBV7-2 and TRBJ2-1, is GAGVSQSPSNKVTEKGKDVELRCDPISGHTALYWYRQSLGQGLEFLIYFQGNSAPDKSGLPSDRFSAERTGGSVSTLTIQRTQQEDSAVYLCASSLRTSGRVLSHEQFFGPGTRLTVL.

The V gene is TRBV4-2, the J gene TRBJ1-2; tentatively, D is TRBD1 (5 bases). The CDR3 consists of 15 residues. Germline lookup yields CDR1 LGHNA and CDR2 YNFKEQ. V was clipped by 1 base and J by 4 bases, with 13 bases between them. CDR3 nucleotides: TGTGCCAGCAGCCAAGTCGGTGCAGGGACCTATGGCTACACCTTC. As protein: CASSQVGAGTYGYTF.

V gene TRBV20-1 combines with J gene TRBJ2-3, with D unclear. The germline V gene encodes CDR1 DFQATT and CDR2 SNEGSKA (reference sequence). CDR3 length equals 17 residues. Trimming cost V 6 bases and J 1 base, with 23 bases left between them. In DNA form, the CDR3 reads TGCAGTGCAACTAACCCGCGAGCAATCGCTGGCACAGATACGCAGTATTTT. It encodes CSATNPRAIAGTDTQYF.

This chain uses TRBV4-1 with TRBJ1-1; no clear D gene. Germline CDR1 MGHRA, CDR2 YSYEKL. The CDR3 extends over 13 amino acids. Trimming removed 0 bases from V and 8 bases from J, with 10 bases in between. As DNA, the CDR3 is TGCGCCAGCAGCCAAGATGGTCTGGGAGAAGCTTTCTTT. Translated, it gives CASSQDGLGEAFF.

This clonotype has just one count. The chain is built from TRBV6-1 and TRBJ2-1; weak D call: TRBD2 (6 bases). Looked up from germline, CDR1 is MNHNS and CDR2 is SASEGT. The V end lost 2 bases, the J end lost 9 bases, and 17 bases lay between the germline ends. CDR3 length equals 15 residues. CDR3 DNA: TGTGCCAGCAGTGAACCCGGGACTCCCACGGGTGAGCAGTTCTTC. This sequence encodes CASSEPGTPTGEQFF.

Worth noting for this clonotype: This may be a read error: a much more frequent sequence differs by one nucleotide. CDR3 DNA: TGCGCCAGCAGCTTGCCGACAGACGAGCAGTACTTC. This encodes CASSLPTDEQYF. The J gene is TRBJ2-7, the V gene TRBV5-1; D is possibly TRBD1 (5 bases). Germline V gene lookup returns CDR1 SGHRS and CDR2 YFSETQ. The CDR3 is made up of 12 amino acids. Trimming left V 1 base short and J 5 bases short, with 7 bases between. Complete variable domain (other parts from reference TRBV5-1 and TRBJ2-7): KAGVTQTPRYLIKTRGQQVTLSCSPISGHRSVSWYQQTPGQGLQFLFEYFSETQRNKGNFPGRFSGRQFSNSRSEMNVSTLELGDSALYLCASSLPTDEQYFGPGTRLTVT.

The rearrangement uses TRBV20-1 and TRBJ2-5; 10 bases map to TRBD1. The germline gives CDR1 DFQATT, CDR2 SNEGSKA (reference sequence). The CDR3 totals 15 residues. With V trimmed by 1 base and J by 5 bases, 7 bases remained unmatched. CDR3 bases: TGCAGTGCTAGAGCAGGACAGGGGGGTAGGGAGACCCAGTACTTC. This sequence encodes CSARAGQGGRETQYF.

This clonotype has just one count. V is TRBV5-1 and J is TRBJ2-5; weak D call: TRBD1 (7 bases). Germline CDR1 is SGHRS and CDR2 is YFSETQ. CDR3 size: 17 residues. V was cut by 2 bases and J by 5 bases, with 22 bases left in between. The CDR3 sequence is CASSFLPPGGREETQYF. CDR3 nucleotide sequence: TGCGCCAGCAGCTTTCTCCCACCAGGGGGGCGCGAGGAGACCCAGTACTTC.

This clonotype has ten or more counts. The rearrangement uses TRBV3-1 and TRBJ2-3, with D possibly matching TRBD2 (5 bases). The V gene lost 1 base and the J gene lost 4 bases, with 12 bases spanning the gap. The length of the CDR3 is 15 residues. Germline V gives CDR1 LGHDT, CDR2 YNNKEL (reference sequence). The chain's CDR3 is CASSQVGSGPDTQYF. CDR3 DNA sequence: TGTGCCAGCAGCCAAGTCGGCAGCGGTCCAGATACGCAGTATTTT.

The gene calls are TRBV25-1 and TRBJ2-7, with D perhaps matching TRBD1 (6 bases). Germline values: CDR1 MGHDK, CDR2 SYGVNS. CDR3 length equals 15 residues. V lost 4 bases and J lost 1, with 14 bases in between. The CDR3 nucleotides are TGTGCCAGCAGTGCCCGGACAGTTGTATCCTACGAGCAGTACTTC. It translates to CASSARTVVSYEQYF.

Concerning this clonotype: Compared with germline, one end of the junction differs, possibly owing to a read error. V and J are TRBV5-1 and TRBJ2-3; no clear D. Germline V gene data show CDR1 as SGHRS and CDR2 as YFSETQ. The CDR3 consists of 12 residues. Here the CDR3 DNA reads TGCACCAGCAGACAATCCACAGATACGCAGTATTTT. It encodes CTSRQSTDTQYF.

A few counts support this clonotype. J is TRBJ2-4 and V is TRBV5-1; 8 bases map to TRBD1. The CDR3 has 14 amino acids. Germline assignment: CDR1 SGHRS and CDR2 YFSETQ. Trimming took 3 bases from V and 8 from J; bases not matched to a gene: 7. CDR3 sequence: CASSWGQAWDIQYF. The CDR3 coding sequence is TGCGCCAGCAGCTGGGGACAGGCGTGGGACATTCAGTACTTC.

V gene TRBV2 combines with J gene TRBJ2-7, with no clear D. The assigned J gene may be wrong: the sequence end matches TRBJ2-5 better. Germline CDR1 and CDR2: SNHLY and FYNNEI. This CDR3 contains 14 residues. The CDR3 region has the DNA TGTGCCAGCAGTGAAGCGGGTGGGTCCGAGACCCAGTACTTC. This codes for CASSEAGGSETQYF.

The rearrangement links TRBV20-1 to TRBJ2-7; 9 positions agree with TRBD1. The CDR3 extends over 14 amino acids. Germline V CDR1 and CDR2: DFQATT, SNEGSKA (reference sequence). V lost 3 bases to trimming and J lost 5 bases; unmatched junction nucleotides: 8. The CDR3 loop reads CSASSGTGSHEQYF. CDR3 nucleotides: TGCAGTGCTAGTTCCGGGACAGGGTCTCACGAGCAGTACTTC.

V gene TRBV20-1 combines with J gene TRBJ2-5; TRBD1 matches 8 bases. The end of the DNA fits TRBJ2-7 better, so the J call may be wrong. CDR1 DFQATT and CDR2 SNEGSKA come from the germline V gene (reference sequence). The length of the CDR3 is 16 residues. CDR3: CSARLWRGTGPYEQYF. In DNA, the CDR3 is TGCAGTGCTAGACTCTGGAGAGGGACAGGCCCCTACGAGCAGTACTTC.